The clone carrying this T cell receptor beta chain occurred many times. Its antigen remains unidentified. The source of the sample is a study of T-cell reconstitution after alpha-beta-depleted transplantation in children. General study points: Newly produced T cells mostly provided counts and TCRbeta diversity after one year, as hyperexpanded clones declined. Where alpha-beta T cells came from about two months after transplant was reportedly several hundred expanded graft clones. Recipient T cells and thymic progenitors that survived were the source of the high TCRbeta diversity seen at day 60 in some patients.

Preparing the TCRbeta library involved the use of unique molecular identifiers. TCRdb fed the PCR reads into MiXCR, producing one record per CDR3 protein. The sample has around 80,000 distinct CDR3 sequences; less than 20% are singletons. This TCR was sampled from a male patient between 2 and 15 years old who had a stem cell transplant for acute lymphoblastic leukemia, so the T cells may come from the graft donor. This sample comprised PBMCs, mostly from graft donor cells, obtained 360 days after TCRalphabeta/CD19-depleted stem cell transplant.

The DNA for the CDR3 is TGTGCCAGCAGCTCTAATCGCCGGCTAGCGGGATTCACAGATACGCAGTATTTT. Translation: CASSSNRRLAGFTDTQYF. The chain has TRBV11-1 and TRBJ2-3; 9 positions match TRBD2. Trimming cost V 4 bases and J 2 bases; bases outside gene matches: 13. The CDR3 totals 18 residues. Germline loops: CDR1 SGHAT, CDR2 FQDESV (reference sequence).